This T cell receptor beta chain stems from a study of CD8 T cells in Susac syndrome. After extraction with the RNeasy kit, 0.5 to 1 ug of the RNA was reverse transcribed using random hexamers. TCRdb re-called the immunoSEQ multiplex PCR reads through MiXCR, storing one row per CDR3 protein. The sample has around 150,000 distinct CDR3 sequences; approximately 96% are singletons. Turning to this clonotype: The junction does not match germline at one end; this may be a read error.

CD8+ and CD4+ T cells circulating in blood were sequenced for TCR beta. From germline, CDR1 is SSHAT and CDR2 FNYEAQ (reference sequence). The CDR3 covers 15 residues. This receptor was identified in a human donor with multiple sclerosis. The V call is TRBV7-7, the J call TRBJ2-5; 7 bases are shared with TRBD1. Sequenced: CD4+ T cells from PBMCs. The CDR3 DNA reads TGTGCTAGCACCCCAACAGGGGTCGGCCAAGAGACCCAGTACTTC. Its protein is CASTPTGVGQETQYF.